This entry concerns a single T cell receptor beta chain. The CDR3 has 18 residues. Trimming took off 0 bases at V and 2 bases at J, with 21 bases between the two ends. The V gene's germline CDR1 is SGHRS and CDR2 YFSETQ. Sequenced by immunoSEQ multiplex PCR; TCRdb stores in-frame clones only, minus some. Among about 200,000 clones listed, 85% to 90% were seen once. This sample was taken from a study of blood T cell repertoires in COVID-19. Sequencing was carried out using peripheral blood. The chain joins TRBV5-1 to TRBJ2-7; D is possibly TRBD2 (6 bases). This clonotype was sampled from a man aged 55 to 70 with acute or convalescent COVID-19. CDR3 loop: CASSLAPGSRERTYEQYF. CDR3 coding DNA: TGCGCCAGCAGCTTGGCCCCGGGTAGCCGGGAGCGTACCTACGAGCAGTACTTC.